This T cell receptor beta chain was retrieved from a study of cytomegalovirus exposure and HLA in healthy donors. Study at large: A previous analysis identified 100 million to 120 million unique TCR beta sequences derived from some 200 million T cells. Whole-study findings and limits: About 87% or about 30% of the time was how often most TCR beta V segments were productive, according to an earlier analysis. While the bulk of TCR sequences proved rare, some public TCRs turned up in many donors. In a later analysis, an Asian-associated ancestry cluster reportedly showed fewer N-insertions than the approximately 700-donor mean.

In the case of this clone: The antigen is undetermined.

CDR1 is SGHDT and CDR2 is YYEEEE in the germline V gene. The CDR3 spans 15 residues. V shed 4 bases, J shed 5 bases, and the junction held 6 bases outside the gene matches. In the PCR, 60 Vbeta and 13 Jbeta primers were used. The table came from immunoSEQ multiplex PCR; TCRdb's copy has only in-frame clones and leaves some out. The data contain about 150,000 clones, more than 55% of them seen just once; the ten biggest clones take up around 6.3%. The sequence was obtained from a woman between 55 and 75 years old in good health and CMV-seronegative. The chain couples TRBV5-6 to TRBJ2-5; TRBD2 aligns across 12 bases. Sequenced: PBMCs. CDR3 DNA sequence: TGTGCCAGCAGCCTAGCGGGAGGGCCGGAGGAGACCCAGTACTTC. This codes for CASSLAGGPEETQYF.